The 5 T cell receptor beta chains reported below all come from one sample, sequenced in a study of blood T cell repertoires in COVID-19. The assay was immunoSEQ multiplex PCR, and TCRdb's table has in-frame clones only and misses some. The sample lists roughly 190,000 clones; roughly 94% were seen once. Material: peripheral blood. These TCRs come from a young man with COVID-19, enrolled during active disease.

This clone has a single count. In DNA, the CDR3 is TGTGCCAGCAGTTACGGGACAGGGGGTTACGAGCAGTACTTC. It codes for CASSYGTGGYEQYF. The chain combines TRBV6-5 with TRBJ2-7; the match to TRBD1 covers 11 bases. Germline V CDR1 and CDR2: MNHEY, SVGAGI. With V trimmed by 2 bases and J by 4 bases, 1 base remained unmatched. CDR3 length: 14 amino acids.

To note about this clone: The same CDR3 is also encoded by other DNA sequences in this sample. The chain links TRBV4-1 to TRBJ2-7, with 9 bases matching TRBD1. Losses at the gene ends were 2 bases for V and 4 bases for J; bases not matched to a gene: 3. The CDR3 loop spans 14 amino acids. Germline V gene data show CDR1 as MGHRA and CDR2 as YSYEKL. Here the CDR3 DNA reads TGCGCCAGCAGCCAACCGGGACAGGGTTACGAGCAGTACTTC. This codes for CASSQPGQGYEQYF.

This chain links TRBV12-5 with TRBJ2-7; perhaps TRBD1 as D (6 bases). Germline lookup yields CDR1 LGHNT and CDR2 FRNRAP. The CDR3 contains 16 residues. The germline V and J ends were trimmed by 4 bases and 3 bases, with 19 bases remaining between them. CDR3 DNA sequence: TGTGCTAGTGGTTACGCTACGCTTTCGACAGGCTACGAGCAGTACTTC. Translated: CASGYATLSTGYEQYF.

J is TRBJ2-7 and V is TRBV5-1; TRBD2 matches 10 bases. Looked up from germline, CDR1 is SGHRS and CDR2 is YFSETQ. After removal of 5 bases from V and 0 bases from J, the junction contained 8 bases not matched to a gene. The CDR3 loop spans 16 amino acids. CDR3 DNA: TGCGCCAGCAGTCCCCGGAGCGGGGGGGCCTCCTACGAGCAGTACTTC. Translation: CASSPRSGGASYEQYF.

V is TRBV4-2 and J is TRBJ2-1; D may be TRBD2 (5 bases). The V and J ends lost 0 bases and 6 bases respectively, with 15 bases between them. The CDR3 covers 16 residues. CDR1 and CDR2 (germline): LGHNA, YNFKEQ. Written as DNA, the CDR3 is TGTGCCAGCAGCCAAGAACTAGGTTTAGGAGGCAATGAGCAGTTCTTC. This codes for CASSQELGLGGNEQFF.